This passage covers 28 T cell receptor beta chains from one sample sequenced in a study of cytomegalovirus exposure and HLA in healthy donors. PCR was performed using 60 Vbeta and 13 Jbeta primers. Only in-frame clones appear in the TCRdb table, and some are missing; sequencing was by immunoSEQ multiplex PCR. The sample includes approximately 100,000 clones, 74% seen only once; the top ten take about 2%. Input material: PBMCs. All receptors derive from a human donor in good health.

The CDR3 nucleotides are TGTGCCAGCAGCAGCGAAGGACAGAGGGCTGTCGACGAGCAGTACTTC. Its protein is CASSSEGQRAVDEQYF. The V call is TRBV7-9, the J call TRBJ2-7; TRBD1 is a possible D gene (6 bases). The CDR3 runs 16 residues. Germline assignment: CDR1 SEHNR and CDR2 FQNEAQ (reference sequence). Trimming removed 5 bases at V and 5 bases at J, with 22 bases between.

This clone was observed a few times. The V and J genes are TRBV30 and TRBJ1-6, with D possibly TRBD1 on 6 matching bases. CDR1 and CDR2 from the germline V gene are GTSNPN and SVGIG (reference sequence). V was pared by 5 bases and J by 7 bases, with 15 bases between. The CDR3 has 14 residues. DNA for the CDR3: TGTGCCTGGTGTTTGGGGGCTTTGAATTCACCCCTCCACTTT. Encoded protein: CAWCLGALNSPLHF.

This clone was observed a few times. The chain recombines TRBV7-9 with TRBJ2-3; 9 bases are a match to TRBD2. Losses at the gene ends were 0 bases for V and 0 bases for J; bases not matched to a gene: 1. The CDR3 has 16 residues. Germline V gene lookup returns CDR1 SEHNR and CDR2 FQNEAQ (reference sequence). The DNA of the CDR3 is TGTGCCAGCAGCTTAGCTAGCGGGGGAAGCACAGATACGCAGTATTTT. Protein sequence: CASSLASGGSTDTQYF.

This chain uses TRBV4-1 with TRBJ1-1, with D possibly TRBD1 on 5 matching bases. CDR3 length: 13 amino acids. CDR1 is MGHRA and CDR2 is YSYEKL in the germline V gene. V lost 0 bases, J lost 6 bases, and 8 bases lay in between. CDR3: CASSQDGGAEAFF. DNA of the CDR3: TGCGCCAGCAGCCAAGATGGGGGGGCTGAAGCTTTCTTT.

The chain is built from TRBV5-4 and TRBJ2-2; 7 bases are a match to TRBD2. The CDR3 loop spans 14 amino acids. In germline, CDR1 is SGHNT, CDR2 YYREEE (reference sequence). With V trimmed by 5 bases and J by 6 bases, 7 bases remained unmatched. CDR3 in DNA: TGTGCCAGCAGATTGACGGGGGGACCCGGGGAGCTGTTTTTT. It encodes CASRLTGGPGELFF. Complete variable domain (other parts from reference TRBV5-4 and TRBJ2-2): ETGVTQSPTHLIKTRGQQVTLRCSSQSGHNTVSWYQQALGQGPQFIFQYYREEENGRGNFPPRFSGLQFPNYSSELNVNALELDDSALYLCASRLTGGPGELFFGEGSRLTVL.

The genes are TRBV10-3 and TRBJ2-3; a possible D gene is TRBD2 (5 bases). V dropped 8 bases and J dropped 0 bases, with 12 bases sitting between them. Germline V lookup: CDR1 ENHRY, CDR2 SYGVKD. The CDR3 runs to 14 residues. CDR3 residues: CAISTRTSTDTQYF. DNA for the CDR3: TGTGCCATCTCCACCAGGACTAGCACAGATACGCAGTATTTT.

The chain is built from TRBV28 and TRBJ2-6, with D maybe TRBD2 (5 bases). This CDR3 contains 16 residues. The germline CDR1 and CDR2 sequences are MDHEN and SYDVKM. The ends were cut back, 6 bases at V and 0 bases at J, with 12 bases in the middle. The CDR3 loop reads CASSPAAGSGANVLTF. Written as DNA, the CDR3 is TGTGCCAGCAGCCCGGCCGCGGGCTCTGGGGCCAACGTCCTGACTTTC.

The chain combines TRBV5-1 with TRBJ2-5; 9 nucleotides match TRBD1. There are 15 residues in the CDR3. Germline loops: CDR1 SGHRS, CDR2 YFSETQ. V lost 1 base and J lost 5; bases outside the gene matches: 6. The CDR3 loop is CASSLRDRVRETQYF. The CDR3 region has the DNA TGCGCCAGCAGCTTGCGGGACAGGGTCCGTGAGACCCAGTACTTC.

This clone was recorded once. The chain uses TRBV29-1 and TRBJ1-1; D perhaps matches TRBD1 (6 bases). The CDR3 contains 12 residues. The germline gives CDR1 SQVTM, CDR2 ANQGSEA. Trimming left V 6 bases short and J 0 bases short, with 8 bases between. CDR3 sequence: CSVRQVNTEAFF. In DNA, the CDR3 is TGCAGCGTGCGACAGGTGAACACTGAAGCTTTCTTT.

V usage is TRBV29-1 and J usage is TRBJ2-3, with D perhaps TRBD2 (5 bases). In germline, CDR1 is SQVTM, CDR2 ANQGSEA. The CDR3 is made up of 13 amino acids. V was pared by 6 bases and J by 3 bases, with 13 bases between. The CDR3 nucleotides are TGCAGCGTGGGCGACGGGGTAACAGATACGCAGTATTTT. Its protein is CSVGDGVTDTQYF.

This clone has only a few counts. The chain combines TRBV19 with TRBJ2-7; 7 positions match TRBD2. Germline V gives CDR1 LNHDA, CDR2 SQIVND (reference sequence). The CDR3 length is 15 residues. J lost 1 base, V lost 5 bases, and 8 bases had no gene match. This chain's CDR3 is CASSVTGRRSYEQYF. In nucleotides, the CDR3 is TGTGCCAGTAGTGTTACCGGGAGGCGTTCCTACGAGCAGTACTTC.

The J gene is TRBJ1-4, the V gene TRBV6-5; TRBD1 matches 10 bases. Germline lookup yields CDR1 MNHEY and CDR2 SVGAGI. V trimming: 5 bases; J trimming: 8 bases; junction bases outside the gene matches: 2. The CDR3 is 13 amino acids. The CDR3 is CASSDRGHEKLFF. The CDR3, as DNA: TGTGCCAGCAGTGACAGGGGGCACGAAAAACTGTTTTTT.

The chain carries TRBV5-6 and TRBJ2-7; tentatively, D is TRBD1 (7 bases). The V end lost 2 bases, the J end lost 1 base, and 19 bases lay between the germline ends. The germline V gene has CDR1 SGHDT and CDR2 YYEEEE. The CDR3 spans 17 residues. This CDR3 is CASSFRGVGQVSYEQYF. CDR3 DNA: TGTGCCAGCAGCTTTAGGGGGGTTGGACAGGTATCCTACGAGCAGTACTTC.

This rearrangement joins TRBV7-9 to TRBJ1-5; the D gene is possibly TRBD1 (6 bases). V gave up 1 base and J gave up 3 bases, with 10 bases separating them. This CDR3 is 15 amino acids long. Germline-derived CDR1 and CDR2 are SEHNR and FQNEAQ (reference sequence). The chain's CDR3 is CASSLGDTPNQPQHF. Here the CDR3 DNA reads TGTGCCAGCAGCTTAGGGGACACCCCCAATCAGCCCCAGCATTTT.

The chain is built from TRBV1 and TRBJ1-2; the table gives TRBD1 as D, unverified against the DNA. TRBV1 is tagged as a pseudogene. The CDR3 covers 15 residues. CDR3 sequence (DNA): TGCACCAGCAGCCAAGGGGGGACAGGGGTTGATGGCTACACCTTC. It specifies CTSSQGGTGVDGYTF.

The J gene is TRBJ1-5, the V gene TRBV2, with 9 bases aligning to TRBD1. V dropped 7 bases and J dropped 4; count of bases not matched to a gene: 5. CDR1 is SNHLY, CDR2 FYNNEI, per germline. This CDR3 is built from 14 residues. The CDR3: CASIRDRENQPQHF. The CDR3 nucleotides are TGTGCCAGCATTCGGGACAGGGAAAATCAGCCCCAGCATTTT. Based on the CDR3 plus reference TRBV2 and TRBJ1-5, the full variable domain is EPEVTQTPSHQVTQMGQEVILRCVPISNHLYFYWYRQILGQKVEFLVSFYNNEISEKSEIFDDQFSVERPDGSNFTLKIRSTKLEDSAMYFCASIRDRENQPQHFGDGTRLSIL.

The sample holds a few counts of this clone. The J gene is TRBJ2-7, the V gene TRBV2, with 7 nucleotides matching TRBD1. Germline V gene lookup returns CDR1 SNHLY and CDR2 FYNNEI. The length of the CDR3 is 14 residues. V shed 0 bases, J shed 2 bases, and the junction held 1 base outside the gene matches. CDR3 coding DNA: TGTGCCAGCAGTGAAGCGACAGGGCCCTACGAGCAGTACTTC. This sequence encodes CASSEATGPYEQYF.

The chain couples TRBV5-5 to TRBJ1-1; no definite D call. V lost 0 bases, J lost 4 bases, and 10 bases lay in between. This CDR3 is 14 amino acids long. Per germline, CDR1 SGHKS and CDR2 YYEKEE (reference sequence). This CDR3 is CASSLGRGGTEAFF. In nucleotides, the CDR3 is TGTGCCAGCAGCTTGGGTCGGGGAGGCACTGAAGCTTTCTTT. The variable domain in full, with the rest retrieved from reference TRBV5-5 and TRBJ1-1, is DAGVTQSPTHLIKTRGQQVTLRCSPISGHKSVSWYQQVLGQGPQFIFQYYEKEERGRGNFPDRFSARQFPNYSSELNVNALLLGDSALYLCASSLGRGGTEAFFGQGTRLTVV.

The CDR3 nucleotides are TGTGCCAGCAGTGACGGGACAGGGGATATGAACACTGAAGCTTTCTTT. This codes for CASSDGTGDMNTEAFF. The chain couples TRBV2 to TRBJ1-1; 10 bases line up with TRBD1. The ends lost 3 bases at V and 0 bases at J; junction bases unmatched: 4. The CDR3 totals 16 residues. Per the germline V gene, CDR1 is SNHLY and CDR2 is FYNNEI.

This chain joins TRBV11-2 and TRBJ1-1; 8 nucleotides align to TRBD1. The CDR3 is 19 residues long. Germline V lookup: CDR1 SGHAT, CDR2 FQNNGV. With 5 bases clipped from V and 10 bases from J, the junction kept 27 bases outside the gene matches. The CDR3 DNA reads TGTGCCAGCAGCCAAGCGAGGATCGGACAGGGTATCGGGGTGTTGGGAGCTTTCTTT. Amino acids: CASSQARIGQGIGVLGAFF. Full variable domain (remainder filled in from reference TRBV11-2 and TRBJ1-1): EAGVAQSPRYKIIEKRQSVAFWCNPISGHATLYWYQQILGQGPKLLIQFQNNGVVDDSQLPKDRFSAERLKGVDSTLKIQPAKLEDSAVYLCASSQARIGQGIGVLGAFFGQGTRLTVV.

The chain couples TRBV4-1 to TRBJ2-7; 8 bases fit TRBD1. This CDR3 region has 15 residues. Trimming cost V 2 bases and J 0 bases; bases outside gene matches: 3. Germline V gives CDR1 MGHRA, CDR2 YSYEKL. The CDR3 DNA reads as TGCGCCAGCAGCCAAATGGGACAGGCCTCCTACGAGCAGTACTTC. Translated: CASSQMGQASYEQYF.

V gene TRBV9 combines with J gene TRBJ2-3, with 11 bases that match TRBD2. Germline CDR1 reads SGDLS; CDR2 reads YYNGEE. Trimming took 0 bases from V and 3 from J; bases not matched to a gene: 6. The CDR3 contains 17 residues. CDR3 loop: CASSVASGGRRTDTQYF. The CDR3 nucleotides read TGTGCCAGCAGCGTAGCTAGCGGGGGGCGTAGAACAGATACGCAGTATTTT.

This clone was counted once. This rearrangement joins TRBV4-2 to TRBJ2-7; tentative D call: TRBD1 (5 bases). V lost 0 bases and J lost 4, with 13 bases in between. The V gene's germline CDR1 is LGHNA and CDR2 YNFKEQ. There are 15 residues in the CDR3. CDR3: CASSQEPRGVYEQYF. For the CDR3, the DNA is TGTGCCAGCAGCCAAGAGCCAAGGGGCGTATACGAGCAGTACTTC.

DNA of the CDR3: TGTGCCAGCAGTTCTATGGGGTCGACAGGGACAATCTACGAGCAGTACTTC. The encoded protein is CASSSMGSTGTIYEQYF. The chain carries TRBV28 and TRBJ2-7, with 7 bases fitting TRBD1. There are 17 residues in the CDR3. The J segment lost 3 bases and the V segment lost 4 bases, leaving 15 bases of the junction unmatched. Germline lookup yields CDR1 MDHEN and CDR2 SYDVKM.

This clone appeared a single time. V usage is TRBV10-3 and J usage is TRBJ2-3, with 8 bases fitting TRBD2. Germline V gene sequence: CDR1 ENHRY, CDR2 SYGVKD. J was trimmed by 2 bases and V by 3 bases; bases with no gene match: 4. The length of the CDR3 is 15 residues. CDR3 sequence (DNA): TGTGCCATCAGTGACACTAGCGGTTACACAGATACGCAGTATTTT. As protein: CAISDTSGYTDTQYF.

This clone was seen a few times. The chain joins TRBV5-5 to TRBJ2-3, with D possibly matching TRBD2 (7 bases). This CDR3 region has 15 residues. Trimming removed 2 bases from V and 2 bases from J, with 12 bases in between. Germline loops: CDR1 SGHKS, CDR2 YYEKEE (reference sequence). CDR3 nucleotides: TGTGCCAGCAGCTTACCCGGGGGGCCCACAGATACGCAGTATTTT. Protein: CASSLPGGPTDTQYF.

The chain carries TRBV5-6 and TRBJ2-7; possible D gene TRBD2, 6 bases. V lost 4 bases and J 2 bases, leaving 10 bases between the germline ends. The CDR3 extends over 13 amino acids. Germline values: CDR1 SGHDT, CDR2 YYEEEE. CDR3 DNA: TGTGCCAGCAGCCGGGACTTTCCCTACGAGCAGTACTTC. Protein: CASSRDFPYEQYF.

The chain has TRBV27 and TRBJ1-4; a possible D gene is TRBD1 (5 bases). CDR3 length: 22 residues. Trimming took 0 bases from V and 4 from J, leaving 30 bases between them. The germline V gene encodes CDR1 MNHEY and CDR2 SMNVEV (reference sequence). The CDR3 nucleotides read TGTGCCAGCAGTTTATCGGGGGGAGGGCCTCCCCCCCGTCTACCTTTTAATGAAAAACTGTTTTTT. This translates into CASSLSGGGPPPRLPFNEKLFF.